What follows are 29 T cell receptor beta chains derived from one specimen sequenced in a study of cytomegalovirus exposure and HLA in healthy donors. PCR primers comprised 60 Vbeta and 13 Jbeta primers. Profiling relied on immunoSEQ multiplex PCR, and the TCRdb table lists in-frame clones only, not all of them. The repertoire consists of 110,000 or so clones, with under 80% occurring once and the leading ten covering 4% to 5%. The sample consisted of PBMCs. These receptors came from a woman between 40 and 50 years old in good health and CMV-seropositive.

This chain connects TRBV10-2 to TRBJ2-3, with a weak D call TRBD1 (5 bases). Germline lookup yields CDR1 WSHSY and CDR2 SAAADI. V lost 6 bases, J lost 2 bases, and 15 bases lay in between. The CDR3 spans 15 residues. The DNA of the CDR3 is TGCGCCAGCAGCGGCGGCAGGGCCATCACAGATACGCAGTATTTT. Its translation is CASSGGRAITDTQYF.

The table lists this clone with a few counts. This CDR3 reads CASSPDPGQYFTRGYTF. CDR3 in DNA: TGTGCCAGCAGCCCAGATCCGGGACAGTACTTCACTCGGGGCTACACCTTC. This chain uses TRBV5-5 with TRBJ1-2, with 7 bases identical to TRBD1. Trimming removed 4 bases from V and 8 bases from J; junction bases left unmatched: 20. The CDR3 loop spans 17 amino acids. From germline, CDR1 is SGHKS and CDR2 YYEKEE (reference sequence).

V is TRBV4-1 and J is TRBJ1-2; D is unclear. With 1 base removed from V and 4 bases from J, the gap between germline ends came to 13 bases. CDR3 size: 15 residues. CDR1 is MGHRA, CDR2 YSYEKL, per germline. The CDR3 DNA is TGCGCCAGCAGCCAAGGGGAGAACACCTTCTATGGCTACACCTTC. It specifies CASSQGENTFYGYTF.

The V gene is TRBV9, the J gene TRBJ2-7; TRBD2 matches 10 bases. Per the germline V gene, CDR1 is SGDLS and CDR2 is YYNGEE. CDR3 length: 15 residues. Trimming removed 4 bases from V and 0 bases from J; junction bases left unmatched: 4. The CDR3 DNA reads TGTGCCAGCAGCCCTAGCGGGGGCTTCTCCTACGAGCAGTACTTC. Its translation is CASSPSGGFSYEQYF.

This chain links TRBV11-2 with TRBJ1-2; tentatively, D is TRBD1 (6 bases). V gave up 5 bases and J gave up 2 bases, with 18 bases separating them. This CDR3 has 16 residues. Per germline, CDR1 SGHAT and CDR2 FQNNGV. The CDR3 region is CASSRGSTGKNYGYTF. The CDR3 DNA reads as TGTGCCAGCAGCCGGGGCTCGACAGGCAAAAACTATGGCTACACCTTC.

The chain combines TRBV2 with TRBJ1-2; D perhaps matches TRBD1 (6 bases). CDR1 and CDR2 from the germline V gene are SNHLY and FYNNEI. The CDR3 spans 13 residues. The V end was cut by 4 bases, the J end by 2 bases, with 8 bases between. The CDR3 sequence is CASSAGQNYGYTF. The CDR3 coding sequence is TGTGCCAGCAGTGCAGGACAGAACTATGGCTACACCTTC.

DNA of the CDR3: TGTGCCAGCAGTTCCCTAGCGGGGGGGTCCTACGAGCAGTACTTC. The encoded protein is CASSSLAGGSYEQYF. The rearrangement links TRBV6-5 to TRBJ2-7, with 12 bases fitting TRBD2. Germline trimming cut 4 bases from V and 1 base from J; bases unmatched to any gene: 2. Germline loops: CDR1 MNHEY, CDR2 SVGAGI. The CDR3 has 15 amino acids.

The CDR3 loop is CASSLSGTHLNEQFF. CDR3 DNA sequence: TGTGCCAGCAGCTTATCCGGGACACACCTCAATGAGCAGTTCTTC. The gene calls are TRBV11-3 and TRBJ2-1; TRBD1 might be the D (6 bases). The V gene lost 2 bases and the J gene lost 6 bases, with 14 bases spanning the gap. Germline lookup yields CDR1 SGHNT and CDR2 YENEEA. CDR3 length equals 15 residues.

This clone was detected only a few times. As DNA, the CDR3 is TGTGCCAGCAGCCGGGACAGGGGACGAGAGCAGTTCTTC. Translation: CASSRDRGREQFF. The genes are TRBV7-6 and TRBJ2-1; 10 bases agree with TRBD1. Germline-derived CDR1 and CDR2 are SGHVS and FNYEAQ. Trimming cost V 5 bases and J 10 bases; bases outside gene matches: 5. The CDR3 totals 13 residues. Full variable domain (rest looked up from reference TRBV7-6 and TRBJ2-1): GAGVSQSPRYKVTKRGQDVALRCDPISGHVSLYWYRQALGQGPEFLTYFNYEAQQDKSGLPNDRFSAERPEGSISTLTIQRTEQRDSAMYRCASSRDRGREQFFGPGTRLTVL.

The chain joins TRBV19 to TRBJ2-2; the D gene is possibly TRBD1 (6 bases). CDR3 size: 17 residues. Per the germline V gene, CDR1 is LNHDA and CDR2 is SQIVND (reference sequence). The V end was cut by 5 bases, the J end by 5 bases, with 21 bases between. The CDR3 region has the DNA TGTGCCAGTAGTCCCTCCTGGACAGATGATCGGACCGGGGAGCTGTTTTTT. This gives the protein CASSPSWTDDRTGELFF.

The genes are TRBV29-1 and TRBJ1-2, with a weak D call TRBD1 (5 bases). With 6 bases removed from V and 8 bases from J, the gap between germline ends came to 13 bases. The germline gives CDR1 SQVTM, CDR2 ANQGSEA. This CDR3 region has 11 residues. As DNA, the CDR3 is TGCAGCGTCCGAAGACAGTACGGCTACACCTTC. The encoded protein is CSVRRQYGYTF. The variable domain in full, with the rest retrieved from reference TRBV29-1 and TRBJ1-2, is SAVISQKPSRDICQRGTSLTIQCQVDSQVTMMFWYRQQPGQSLTLIATANQGSEATYESGFVIDKFPISRPNLTFSTLTVSNMSPEDSSIYLCSVRRQYGYTFGSGTRLTVV.

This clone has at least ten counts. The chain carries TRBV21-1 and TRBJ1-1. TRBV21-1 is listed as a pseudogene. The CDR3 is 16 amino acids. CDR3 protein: CASSKGVGREDTEAFF. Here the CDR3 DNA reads TGTGCCAGCAGCAAAGGGGTAGGCAGGGAGGACACTGAAGCTTTCTTT.

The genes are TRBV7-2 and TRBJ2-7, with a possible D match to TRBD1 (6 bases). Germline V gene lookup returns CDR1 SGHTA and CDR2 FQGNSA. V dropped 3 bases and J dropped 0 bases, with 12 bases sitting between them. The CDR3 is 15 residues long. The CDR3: CASSLSTGSSYEQYF. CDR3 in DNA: TGTGCCAGCAGCTTGTCAACAGGGAGCTCCTACGAGCAGTACTTC.

In nucleotides, the CDR3 is TGTGCCAGCAGCTTAACGTATGCGGGGCCGGGCACCGGGGAGCTGTTTTTT. Protein sequence: CASSLTYAGPGTGELFF. V is TRBV7-3 and J is TRBJ2-2; tentatively, D is TRBD2 (6 bases). This CDR3 is built from 17 residues. The germline V and J ends were trimmed by 0 bases and 4 bases, with 15 bases remaining between them. From germline, CDR1 is SGHTA and CDR2 FQGTGA.

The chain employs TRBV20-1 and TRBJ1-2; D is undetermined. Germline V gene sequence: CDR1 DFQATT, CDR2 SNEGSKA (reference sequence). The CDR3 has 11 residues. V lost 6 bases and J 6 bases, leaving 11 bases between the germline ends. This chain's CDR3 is CSAPTRHGYTF. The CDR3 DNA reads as TGCAGTGCCCCGACAAGGCATGGCTACACCTTC.

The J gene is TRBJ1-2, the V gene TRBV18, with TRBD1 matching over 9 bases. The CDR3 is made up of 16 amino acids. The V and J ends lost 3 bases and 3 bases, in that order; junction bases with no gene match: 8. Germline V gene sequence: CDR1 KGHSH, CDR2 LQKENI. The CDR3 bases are TGTGCCAGCTCACCTCTTGGACAGGGGAACGACTATGGCTACACCTTC. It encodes CASSPLGQGNDYGYTF.

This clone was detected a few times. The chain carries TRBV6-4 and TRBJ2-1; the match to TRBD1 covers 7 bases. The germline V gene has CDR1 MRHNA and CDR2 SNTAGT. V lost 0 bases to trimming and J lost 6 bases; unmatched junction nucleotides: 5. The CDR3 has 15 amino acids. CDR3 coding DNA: TGTGCCAGCAGTGACTCCCCAGACAGGGCCAATGAGCAGTTCTTC. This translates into CASSDSPDRANEQFF.

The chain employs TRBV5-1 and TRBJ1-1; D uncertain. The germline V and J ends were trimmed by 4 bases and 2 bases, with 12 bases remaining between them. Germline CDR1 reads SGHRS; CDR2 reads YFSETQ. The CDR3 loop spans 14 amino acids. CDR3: CASSDSVGNTEAFF. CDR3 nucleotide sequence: TGCGCCAGCAGCGACTCTGTCGGAAACACTGAAGCTTTCTTT.

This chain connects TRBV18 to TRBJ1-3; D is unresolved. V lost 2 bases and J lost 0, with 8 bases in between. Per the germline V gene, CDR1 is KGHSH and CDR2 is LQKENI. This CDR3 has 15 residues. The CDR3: CASSPVSDSGNTIYF. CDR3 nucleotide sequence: TGTGCCAGCTCACCAGTGTCAGACTCTGGAAACACCATATATTTT.

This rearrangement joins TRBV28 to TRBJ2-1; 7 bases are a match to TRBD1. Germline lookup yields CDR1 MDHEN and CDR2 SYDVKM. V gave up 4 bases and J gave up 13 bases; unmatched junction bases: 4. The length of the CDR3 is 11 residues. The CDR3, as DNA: TGTGCCAGCAGTTACGGGACAGCCCAGTTCTTC. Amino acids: CASSYGTAQFF.

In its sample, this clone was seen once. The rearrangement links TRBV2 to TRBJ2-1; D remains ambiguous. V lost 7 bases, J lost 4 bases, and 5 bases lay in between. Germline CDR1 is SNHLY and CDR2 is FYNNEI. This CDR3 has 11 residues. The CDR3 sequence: CASKAYNEQFF. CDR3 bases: TGTGCCAGCAAAGCGTACAATGAGCAGTTCTTC.

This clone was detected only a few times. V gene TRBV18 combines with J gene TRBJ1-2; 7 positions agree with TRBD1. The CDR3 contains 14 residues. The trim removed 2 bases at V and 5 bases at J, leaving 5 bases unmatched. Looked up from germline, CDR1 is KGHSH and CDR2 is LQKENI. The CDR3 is CASSPGTDTYGYTF. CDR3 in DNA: TGTGCCAGCTCACCAGGGACAGACACTTATGGCTACACCTTC.

The CDR3 spells CASSLSGTGSVEQYF. CDR3 coding DNA: TGTGCCAGCAGCCTGTCCGGGACAGGCTCGGTCGAGCAGTACTTC. The chain has TRBV7-6 and TRBJ2-7; 8 bases are shared with TRBD1. The V gene's germline CDR1 is SGHVS and CDR2 FNYEAQ. V lost 5 bases, J lost 6 bases, and 12 bases stayed unmatched. CDR3 length equals 15 residues.

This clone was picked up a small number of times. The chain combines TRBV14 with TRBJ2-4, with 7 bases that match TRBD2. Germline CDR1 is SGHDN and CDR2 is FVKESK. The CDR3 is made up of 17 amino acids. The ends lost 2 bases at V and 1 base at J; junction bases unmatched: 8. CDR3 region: CASSQSGGGGAKNIQYF. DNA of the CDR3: TGTGCCAGCAGCCAATCTGGCGGGGGAGGGGCCAAAAACATTCAGTACTTC.

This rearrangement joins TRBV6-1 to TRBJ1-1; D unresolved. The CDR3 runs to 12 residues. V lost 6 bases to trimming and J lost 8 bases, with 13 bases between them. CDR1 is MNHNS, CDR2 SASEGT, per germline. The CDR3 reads CASRPSGREAFF. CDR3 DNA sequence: TGTGCCAGCAGACCGAGTGGGCGAGAAGCTTTCTTT.

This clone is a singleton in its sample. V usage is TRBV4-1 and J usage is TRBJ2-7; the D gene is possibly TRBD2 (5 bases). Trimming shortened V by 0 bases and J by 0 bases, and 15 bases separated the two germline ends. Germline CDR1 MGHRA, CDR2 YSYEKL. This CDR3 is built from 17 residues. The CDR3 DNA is TGCGCCAGCAGCCAAGAGGAATGGCGGGTAAGCTCCTACGAGCAGTACTTC. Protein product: CASSQEEWRVSSYEQYF.

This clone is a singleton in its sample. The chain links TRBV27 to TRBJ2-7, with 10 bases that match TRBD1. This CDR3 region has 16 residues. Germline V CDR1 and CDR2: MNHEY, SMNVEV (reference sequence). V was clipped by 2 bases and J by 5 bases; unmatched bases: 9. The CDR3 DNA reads TGTGCCAGCAGTTTAAGAGTGACAGGGGGCTTCCACGAGCAGTACTTC. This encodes CASSLRVTGGFHEQYF.

CDR3 amino acids: CASSQDTFRDKQETQYF. CDR3 nucleotide sequence: TGCGCCAGCAGCCAAGATACCTTCCGGGACAAACAAGAGACCCAGTACTTC. J is TRBJ2-5 and V is TRBV4-3, with D perhaps matching TRBD1 (6 bases). Germline V CDR1 and CDR2: LGHNA, YSLEER. This CDR3 has 17 residues. Trimming removed 0 bases from V and 2 bases from J, with 16 bases in between.

The CDR3 nucleotides are TGTGCCAGCAGCGTAGGACAGGGGTACAATGAGCAGTTCTTC. Translation: CASSVGQGYNEQFF. This chain joins TRBV9 and TRBJ2-1, with 8 bases fitting TRBD1. V dropped 0 bases and J dropped 4; count of bases not matched to a gene: 0. The germline CDR1 and CDR2 sequences are SGDLS and YYNGEE. The CDR3 is 14 residues long.